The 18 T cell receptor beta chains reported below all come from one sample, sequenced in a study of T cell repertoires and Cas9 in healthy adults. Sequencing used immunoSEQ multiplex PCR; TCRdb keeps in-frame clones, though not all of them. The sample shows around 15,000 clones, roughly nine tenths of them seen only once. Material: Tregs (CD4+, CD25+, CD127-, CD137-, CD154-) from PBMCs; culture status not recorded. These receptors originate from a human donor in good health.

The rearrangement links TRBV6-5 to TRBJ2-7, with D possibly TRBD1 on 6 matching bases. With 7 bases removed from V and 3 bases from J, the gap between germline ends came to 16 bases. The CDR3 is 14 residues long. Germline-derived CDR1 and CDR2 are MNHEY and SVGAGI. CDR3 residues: CASKRDTDGYEQYF. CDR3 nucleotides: TGTGCCAGCAAGAGGGACACCGATGGCTACGAGCAGTACTTC.

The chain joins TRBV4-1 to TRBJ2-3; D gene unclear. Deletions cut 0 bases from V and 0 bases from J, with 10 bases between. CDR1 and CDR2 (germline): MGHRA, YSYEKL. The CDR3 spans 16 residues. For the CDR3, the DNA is TGCGCCAGCAGCCAAGATTATCGGCCGAGCACAGATACGCAGTATTTT. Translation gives CASSQDYRPSTDTQYF.

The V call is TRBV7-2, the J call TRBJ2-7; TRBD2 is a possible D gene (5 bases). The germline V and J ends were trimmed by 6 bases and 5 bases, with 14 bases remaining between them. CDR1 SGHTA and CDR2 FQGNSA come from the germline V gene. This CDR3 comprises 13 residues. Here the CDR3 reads CASRQSSGNEQYF. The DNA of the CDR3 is TGTGCCAGCAGACAATCCTCCGGGAACGAGCAGTACTTC.

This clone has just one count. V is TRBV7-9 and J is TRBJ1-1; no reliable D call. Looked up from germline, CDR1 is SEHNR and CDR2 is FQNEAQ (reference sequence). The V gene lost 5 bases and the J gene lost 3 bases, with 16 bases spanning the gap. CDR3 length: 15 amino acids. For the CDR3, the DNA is TGTGCCAGCAGCCCGACCTCCGAAGTAGACACTGAAGCTTTCTTT. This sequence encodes CASSPTSEVDTEAFF.

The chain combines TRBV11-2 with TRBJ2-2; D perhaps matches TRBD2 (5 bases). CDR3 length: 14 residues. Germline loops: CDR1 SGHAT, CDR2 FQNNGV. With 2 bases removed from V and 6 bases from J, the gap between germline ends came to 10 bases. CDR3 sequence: CASSLSPEAGELFF. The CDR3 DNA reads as TGTGCCAGCAGCTTATCCCCGGAGGCCGGGGAGCTGTTTTTT.

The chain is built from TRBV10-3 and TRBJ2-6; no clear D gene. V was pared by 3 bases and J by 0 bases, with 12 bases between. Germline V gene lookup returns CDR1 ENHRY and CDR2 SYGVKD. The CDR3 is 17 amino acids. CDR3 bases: TGTGCCATCAGTGAAAGCGTTATCCGCTCTGGGGCCAACGTCCTGACTTTC. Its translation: CAISESVIRSGANVLTF.

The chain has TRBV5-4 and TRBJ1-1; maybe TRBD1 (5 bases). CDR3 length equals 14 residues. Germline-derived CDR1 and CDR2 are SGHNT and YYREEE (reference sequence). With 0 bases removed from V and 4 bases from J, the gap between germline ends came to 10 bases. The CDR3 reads CASSLVGTVTEAFF. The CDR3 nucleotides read TGTGCCAGCAGCTTGGTTGGGACGGTCACTGAAGCTTTCTTT. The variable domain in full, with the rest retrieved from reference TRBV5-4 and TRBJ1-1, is ETGVTQSPTHLIKTRGQQVTLRCSSQSGHNTVSWYQQALGQGPQFIFQYYREEENGRGNFPPRFSGLQFPNYSSELNVNALELDDSALYLCASSLVGTVTEAFFGQGTRLTVV.

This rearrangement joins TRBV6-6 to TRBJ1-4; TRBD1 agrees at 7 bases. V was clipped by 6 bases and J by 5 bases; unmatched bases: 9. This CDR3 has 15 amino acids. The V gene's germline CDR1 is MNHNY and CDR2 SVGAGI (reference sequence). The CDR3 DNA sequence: TGTGCCAGCAGAAACACAGGGGAGGGGAATGAAAAACTGTTTTTT. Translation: CASRNTGEGNEKLFF.

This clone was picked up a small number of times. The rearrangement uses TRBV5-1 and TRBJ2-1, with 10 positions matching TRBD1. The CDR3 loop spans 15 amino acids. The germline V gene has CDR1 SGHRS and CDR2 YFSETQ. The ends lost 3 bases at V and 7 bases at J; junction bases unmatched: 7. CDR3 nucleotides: TGCGCCAGCAGCTGGGGGGACAGGGGCCCAAATGAGCAGTTCTTC. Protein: CASSWGDRGPNEQFF.

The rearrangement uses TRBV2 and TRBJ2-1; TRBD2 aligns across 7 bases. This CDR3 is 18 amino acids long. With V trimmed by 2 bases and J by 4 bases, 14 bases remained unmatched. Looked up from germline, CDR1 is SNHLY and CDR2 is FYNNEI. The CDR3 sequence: CASSEYGDLRTRYNEQFF. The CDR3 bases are TGTGCCAGCAGTGAATATGGTGATTTGAGGACTAGGTACAATGAGCAGTTCTTC. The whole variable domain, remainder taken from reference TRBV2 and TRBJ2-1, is EPEVTQTPSHQVTQMGQEVILRCVPISNHLYFYWYRQILGQKVEFLVSFYNNEISEKSEIFDDQFSVERPDGSNFTLKIRSTKLEDSAMYFCASSEYGDLRTRYNEQFFGPGTRLTVL.

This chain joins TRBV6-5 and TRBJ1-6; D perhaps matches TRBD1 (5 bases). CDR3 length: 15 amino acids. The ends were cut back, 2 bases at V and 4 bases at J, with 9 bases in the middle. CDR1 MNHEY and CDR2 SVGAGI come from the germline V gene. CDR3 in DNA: TGTGCCAGCAGTTACGGGACTGCTTATAATTCACCCCTCCACTTT. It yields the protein CASSYGTAYNSPLHF.

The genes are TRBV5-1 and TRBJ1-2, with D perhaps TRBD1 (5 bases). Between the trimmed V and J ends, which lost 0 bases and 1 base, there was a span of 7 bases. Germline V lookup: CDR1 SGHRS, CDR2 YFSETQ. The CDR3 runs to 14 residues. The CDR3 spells CASSLGTYNYGYTF. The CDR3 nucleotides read TGCGCCAGCAGCTTGGGGACATATAACTATGGCTACACCTTC.

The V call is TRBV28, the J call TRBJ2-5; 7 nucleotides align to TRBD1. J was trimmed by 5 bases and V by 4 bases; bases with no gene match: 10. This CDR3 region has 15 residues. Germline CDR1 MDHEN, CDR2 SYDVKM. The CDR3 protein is CASSSPGTARETQYF. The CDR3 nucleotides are TGTGCCAGCAGTTCGCCCGGGACAGCCAGGGAGACCCAGTACTTC.

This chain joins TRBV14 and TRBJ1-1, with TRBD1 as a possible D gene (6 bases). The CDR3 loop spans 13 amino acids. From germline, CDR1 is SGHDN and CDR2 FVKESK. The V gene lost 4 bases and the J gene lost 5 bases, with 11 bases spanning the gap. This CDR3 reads CASSRQGWTEAFF. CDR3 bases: TGTGCCAGCAGCCGGCAGGGGTGGACTGAAGCTTTCTTT.

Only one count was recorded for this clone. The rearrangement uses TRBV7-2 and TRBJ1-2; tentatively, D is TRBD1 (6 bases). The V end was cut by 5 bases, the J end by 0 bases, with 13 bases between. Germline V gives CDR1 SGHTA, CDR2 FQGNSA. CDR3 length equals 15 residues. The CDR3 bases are TGTGCCAGCAGCGCGAGGGGGGTCCCTAACTATGGCTACACCTTC. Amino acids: CASSARGVPNYGYTF.

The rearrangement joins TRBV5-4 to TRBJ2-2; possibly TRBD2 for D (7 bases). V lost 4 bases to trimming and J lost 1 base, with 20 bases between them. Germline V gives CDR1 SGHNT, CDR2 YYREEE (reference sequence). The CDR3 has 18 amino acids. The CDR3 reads CASSPRVGGRWNTGELFF. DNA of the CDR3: TGTGCCAGCAGCCCCAGGGTGGGGGGGCGTTGGAACACCGGGGAGCTGTTTTTT.

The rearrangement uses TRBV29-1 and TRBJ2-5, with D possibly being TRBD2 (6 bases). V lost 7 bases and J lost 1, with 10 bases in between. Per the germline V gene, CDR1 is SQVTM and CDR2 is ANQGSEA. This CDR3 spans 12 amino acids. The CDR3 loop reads CSATRPQETQYF. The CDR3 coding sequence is TGCAGCGCGACTAGACCCCAAGAGACCCAGTACTTC.

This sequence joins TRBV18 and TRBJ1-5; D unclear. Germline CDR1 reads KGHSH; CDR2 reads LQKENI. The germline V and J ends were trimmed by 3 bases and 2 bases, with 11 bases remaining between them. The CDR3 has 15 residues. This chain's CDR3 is CASSPLANGNQPQHF. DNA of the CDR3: TGTGCCAGCTCACCCCTAGCCAACGGCAATCAGCCCCAGCATTTT.